This TCR beta chain came from a study of T cells in Graves' hyperthyroidism and ophthalmopathy. Overall study results and limits: Within blood appeared most thyroid clonotypes that had expanded above 0.001.

This clonotype showed up just a few times. Its antigen is unidentified. Graves' hyperthyroidism showing no ophthalmopathy progression within 18 months was considered stable. Germline V gene sequence: CDR1 ENHRY, CDR2 SYGVKD. The CDR3 extends over 13 amino acids. Losses at the gene ends were 3 bases for V and 4 bases for J; bases not matched to a gene: 2. TCR beta CDR3 sequences were amplified from RNA transcripts. In the first-round RT-PCR of the TCR CDR3, the HTBI primer set was used. TCRdb redid the calling of the multiplex PCR reads with MiXCR, one entry per CDR3 protein. The sample yields about 760,000 distinct CDR3 sequences, over 35% seen once.

This receptor was taken from a woman aged 40 to 49 with Graves' hyperthyroidism. The gene calls are TRBV10-3 and TRBJ1-2; 7 bases agree with TRBD1. Sequencing was performed on blood. The CDR3 region is CAISDQGGYGYTF. DNA of the CDR3: TGTGCCATCAGTGATCAGGGGGGCTATGGCTACACCTTC.